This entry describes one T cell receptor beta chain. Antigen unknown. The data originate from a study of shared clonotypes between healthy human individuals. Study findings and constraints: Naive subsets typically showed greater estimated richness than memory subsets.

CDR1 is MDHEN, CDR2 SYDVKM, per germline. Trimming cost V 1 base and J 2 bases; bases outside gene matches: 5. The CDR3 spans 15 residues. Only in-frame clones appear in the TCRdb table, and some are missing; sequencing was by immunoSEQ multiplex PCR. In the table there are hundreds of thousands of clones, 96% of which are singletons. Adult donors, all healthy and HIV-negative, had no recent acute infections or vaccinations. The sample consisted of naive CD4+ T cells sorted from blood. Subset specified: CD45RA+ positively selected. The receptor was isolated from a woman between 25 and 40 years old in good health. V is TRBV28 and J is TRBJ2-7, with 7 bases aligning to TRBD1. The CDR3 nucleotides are TGTGCCAGCAGTTTATCACAGGGGCCTGCCTACGAGCAGTACTTC. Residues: CASSLSQGPAYEQYF.